This TCR beta chain came from a study of cytomegalovirus exposure and HLA in healthy donors. For the study at large: The Caucasian-associated ancestry cluster held 80% to 90% of around 380 genotyped donors.

With 60 Vbeta and 13 Jbeta primers, the PCR was carried out. TCRdb's table, derived via immunoSEQ multiplex PCR, lists solely in-frame clones and lacks some. The sample carries some 150,000 clones, roughly 80% recorded once. This receptor was identified in a woman between 50 and 59 years old in good health and CMV-seropositive. Specimen: PBMCs.

The CDR3 sequence: CASSGYRDGTGELFF. CDR3 nucleotides: TGTGCCAGCAGTGGATACAGGGACGGGACCGGGGAGCTGTTTTTT. The genes are TRBV6-1 and TRBJ2-2, with D possibly TRBD1 on 6 matching bases. V lost 4 bases to trimming and J lost 5 bases, with 14 bases between them. Germline lookup yields CDR1 MNHNS and CDR2 SASEGT. The CDR3 extends over 15 amino acids.